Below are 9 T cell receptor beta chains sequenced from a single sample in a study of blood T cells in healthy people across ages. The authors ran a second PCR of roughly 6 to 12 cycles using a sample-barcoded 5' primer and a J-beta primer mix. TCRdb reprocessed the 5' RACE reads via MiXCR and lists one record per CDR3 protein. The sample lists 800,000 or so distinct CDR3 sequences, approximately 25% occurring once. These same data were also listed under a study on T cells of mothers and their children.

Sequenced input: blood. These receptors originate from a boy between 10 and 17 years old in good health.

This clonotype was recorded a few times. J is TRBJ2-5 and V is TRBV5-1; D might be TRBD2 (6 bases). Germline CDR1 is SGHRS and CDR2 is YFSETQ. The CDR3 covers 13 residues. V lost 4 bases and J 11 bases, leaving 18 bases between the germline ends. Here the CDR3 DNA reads TGCGCCAGCAGCCCCGGGACTCTAAGGGAGCAGTACTTC. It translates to CASSPGTLREQYF.

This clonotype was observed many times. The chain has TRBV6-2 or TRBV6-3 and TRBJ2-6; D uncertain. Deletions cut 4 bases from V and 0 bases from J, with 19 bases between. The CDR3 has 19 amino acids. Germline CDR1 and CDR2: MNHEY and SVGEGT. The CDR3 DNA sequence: TGTGCCAGCAGTTCAATTCGCTCGGCGCTGAGCTCTGGGGCCAACGTCCTGACTTTC. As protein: CASSSIRSALSSGANVLTF.

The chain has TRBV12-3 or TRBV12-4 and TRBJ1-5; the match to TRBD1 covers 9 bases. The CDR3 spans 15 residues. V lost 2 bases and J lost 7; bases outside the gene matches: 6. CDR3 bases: TGTGCCAGCAGTTTACGGACAGGGGTTGGCCAGCCCCAGCATTTT. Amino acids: CASSLRTGVGQPQHF.

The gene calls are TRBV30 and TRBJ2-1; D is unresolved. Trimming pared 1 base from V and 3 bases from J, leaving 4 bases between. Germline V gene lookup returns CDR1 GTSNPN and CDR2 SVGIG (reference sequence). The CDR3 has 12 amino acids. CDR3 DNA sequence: TGTGCCTGGAGTGCGGGCTACAATGAGCAGTTCTTC. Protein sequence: CAWSAGYNEQFF.

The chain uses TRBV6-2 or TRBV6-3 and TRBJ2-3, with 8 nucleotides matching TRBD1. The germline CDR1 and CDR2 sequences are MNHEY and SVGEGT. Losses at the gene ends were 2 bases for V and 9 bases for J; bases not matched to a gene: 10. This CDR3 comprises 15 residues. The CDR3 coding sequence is TGTGCCAGCAGTTACCAAGGACAGGGTTTCTACACGCAGTATTTT. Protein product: CASSYQGQGFYTQYF.

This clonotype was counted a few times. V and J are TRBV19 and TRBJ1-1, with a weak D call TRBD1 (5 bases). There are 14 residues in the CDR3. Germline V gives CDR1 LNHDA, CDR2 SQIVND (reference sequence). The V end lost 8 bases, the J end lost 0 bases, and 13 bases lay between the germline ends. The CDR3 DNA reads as TGTGCCAGTCAACTACGGGGGTTGAACACTGAAGCTTTCTTT. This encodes CASQLRGLNTEAFF.

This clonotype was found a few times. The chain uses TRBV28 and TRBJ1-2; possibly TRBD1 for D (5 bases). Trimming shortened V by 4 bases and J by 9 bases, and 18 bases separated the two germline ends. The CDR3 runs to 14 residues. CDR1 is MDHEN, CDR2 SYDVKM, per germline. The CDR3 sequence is CASSSSGTLRSYTF. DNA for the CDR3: TGTGCCAGCAGTTCTTCCGGGACTCTTCGAAGCTACACCTTC.

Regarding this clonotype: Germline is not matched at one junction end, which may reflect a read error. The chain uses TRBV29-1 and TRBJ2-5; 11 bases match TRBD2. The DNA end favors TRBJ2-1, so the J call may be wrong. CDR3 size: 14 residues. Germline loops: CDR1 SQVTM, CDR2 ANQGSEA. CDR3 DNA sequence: TGCCGCGTCGTAGCGGGGGGGCGGGGTAATGAGCAGTTCTTC. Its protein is CRVVAGGRGNEQFF.

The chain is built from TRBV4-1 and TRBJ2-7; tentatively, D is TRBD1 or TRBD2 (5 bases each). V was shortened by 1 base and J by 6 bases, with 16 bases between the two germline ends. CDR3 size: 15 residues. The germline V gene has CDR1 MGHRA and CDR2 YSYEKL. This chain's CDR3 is CASSQVASREFEQYF. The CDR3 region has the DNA TGCGCCAGCAGCCAAGTTGCCAGCAGGGAGTTCGAGCAGTACTTC.